This T cell receptor (beta chain) was identified in a study of blood T cell repertoires in COVID-19. Study-level background: Material from acute and convalescent COVID-19 was sourced from the United States, Italy and Spain. From T cells, B-cell-depleted T cells, or PBMCs came the material, which was cDNA or gDNA.

Per the study methods: Estimates of nucleated cell counts were drawn from the amplification of reference gene primers. TCRdb's table, derived via immunoSEQ multiplex PCR, lists solely in-frame clones and lacks some. V, J and clone size are taken as reported in that table, and D and trimming were inferred from the DNA itself. The sample has about 110,000 clones; roughly 81% are singletons. Trimming stripped 0 bases from V and 0 bases from J, with 12 bases between. The CDR3 spans 18 residues. Sequenced: peripheral blood. The origin of this receptor is a woman between 65 and 79 years old with acute or convalescent COVID-19. This sequence joins TRBV6-7 and TRBJ1-6, with a possible D match to TRBD1 (6 bases). TRBV6-7 is noted as an ORF with a role that remains uncertain. Written as DNA, the CDR3 is TGTGCCAGCAGTTACTCTTACGACAGGAGCTCCTATAATTCACCCCTCCACTTT. Its translation is CASSYSYDRSSYNSPLHF.